This T cell receptor beta chain was sequenced in a study of blood T cell repertoires in COVID-19. Across the study: Specimens from acute and convalescent COVID-19 originated in the United States, Italy and Spain.

Original processing notes: For nucleated cells, counts were estimated from reference gene primer amplification. Sequenced by immunoSEQ multiplex PCR; TCRdb stores in-frame clones only, minus some. V and J calls and clone size come straight from that table; D and trimming were deduced from the DNA. This sample has approximately 100,000 clones, with approximately 92% found just once. Germline V gene sequence: CDR1 MDHEN, CDR2 SYDVKM. There are 14 residues in the CDR3. The germline V and J ends were trimmed by 7 bases and 6 bases, with 19 bases remaining between them. Input material: peripheral blood. J is TRBJ2-7 and V is TRBV28; tentative D call: TRBD2 (5 bases). The source of this sequence is a man aged 50 or older with active COVID-19. CDR3 sequence (DNA): TGTGCCAGCACCGTTGGGTGGGTTGCGGGCGAGCAGTACTTC. Protein: CASTVGWVAGEQYF.